These 7 T cell receptor beta chains came from one sample sequenced in a study of PD-L1 blockade in urothelial cancer. Time point: peripheral blood 6 weeks after treatment start. The table came from immunoSEQ multiplex PCR; TCRdb's copy has only in-frame clones and leaves some out. The sample shows about 120,000 clones, about 89% of them seen only once. This specimen was PBMCs, taken around atezolizumab (anti-PD-L1) treatment. These receptors originate from a man between 60 and 75 years old with urothelial cancer.

This rearrangement joins TRBV29-1 to TRBJ2-2; 9 nucleotides align to TRBD2. The CDR3 runs 15 residues. V shed 4 bases and J 6 bases; nucleotides not matched to a gene: 9. Germline V gene lookup returns CDR1 SQVTM and CDR2 ANQGSEA. CDR3 in DNA: TGCAGCGTTGGCCCCGGCGCGGGAGGGGCCGGGGAGCTGTTTTTT. Its translation is CSVGPGAGGAGELFF.

J is TRBJ2-7 and V is TRBV30, with a possible D match to TRBD2 (6 bases). The V and J ends lost 0 bases and 7 bases respectively, with 16 bases between them. The CDR3 totals 14 residues. Per the germline V gene, CDR1 is GTSNPN and CDR2 is SVGIG (reference sequence). CDR3 loop: CAWSVLGGPQEQYF. The DNA of the CDR3 is TGTGCCTGGAGTGTACTCGGGGGTCCCCAAGAGCAGTACTTC.

The CDR3 sequence is CASSIGQGSTDTQYF. For the CDR3, the DNA is TGTGCCAGTAGTATCGGACAGGGAAGCACAGATACGCAGTATTTT. The chain has TRBV19 and TRBJ2-3; 8 nucleotides match TRBD1. This CDR3 has 15 residues. Germline CDR1 and CDR2: LNHDA and SQIVND (reference sequence). V lost 3 bases to trimming and J lost 0 bases; unmatched junction nucleotides: 2.

This chain connects TRBV20-1 to TRBJ2-4; D uncertain. Per germline, CDR1 DFQATT and CDR2 SNEGSKA (reference sequence). V lost 3 bases and J lost 7, with 4 bases in between. The CDR3 sequence is 10 residues long. This chain's CDR3 is CSARSNIQYF. Here the CDR3 DNA reads TGCAGTGCTAGGAGTAACATTCAGTACTTC.

A single count supports this clone. The chain couples TRBV7-2 to TRBJ1-6; D is unclear. CDR3 size: 15 residues. Germline assignment: CDR1 SGHTA and CDR2 FQGNSA. Trimming left V 4 bases short and J 0 bases short, with 7 bases between. The CDR3 DNA reads as TGTGCCAGCAGCTCGGCGGCCTCCTATAATTCACCCCTCCACTTT. Its protein is CASSSAASYNSPLHF.

The chain is built from TRBV11-1 and TRBJ2-2, with TRBD2 matching over 16 bases. This CDR3 has 18 amino acids. CDR1 and CDR2 from the germline V gene are SGHAT and FQDESV (reference sequence). V gave up 3 bases and J gave up 4 bases; unmatched junction bases: 5. The CDR3 reads CASSLGLAGGFSTGELFF. CDR3 bases: TGTGCCAGCAGCTTGGGACTAGCGGGGGGGTTCTCCACCGGGGAGCTGTTTTTT. The variable domain in full, completed from reference TRBV11-1 and TRBJ2-2, reads EAEVAQSPRYKITEKSQAVAFWCDPISGHATLYWYRQILGQGPELLVQFQDESVVDDSQLPKDRFSAERLKGVDSTLKIQPAELGDSAMYLCASSLGLAGGFSTGELFFGEGSRLTVL.

The CDR3 DNA reads TGTGCCAGCAGCTTAGTAGTCCTCCACTCTGGAAACACCATATATTTT. Its translation is CASSLVVLHSGNTIYF. This chain uses TRBV11-2 with TRBJ1-3; D remains unclear. Germline loops: CDR1 SGHAT, CDR2 FQNNGV. CDR3 length equals 16 residues. Trimming left V 1 base short and J 0 bases short, with 10 bases between. Based on the CDR3 plus reference TRBV11-2 and TRBJ1-3, the full variable domain is EAGVAQSPRYKIIEKRQSVAFWCNPISGHATLYWYQQILGQGPKLLIQFQNNGVVDDSQLPKDRFSAERLKGVDSTLKIQPAKLEDSAVYLCASSLVVLHSGNTIYFGEGSWLTVV.